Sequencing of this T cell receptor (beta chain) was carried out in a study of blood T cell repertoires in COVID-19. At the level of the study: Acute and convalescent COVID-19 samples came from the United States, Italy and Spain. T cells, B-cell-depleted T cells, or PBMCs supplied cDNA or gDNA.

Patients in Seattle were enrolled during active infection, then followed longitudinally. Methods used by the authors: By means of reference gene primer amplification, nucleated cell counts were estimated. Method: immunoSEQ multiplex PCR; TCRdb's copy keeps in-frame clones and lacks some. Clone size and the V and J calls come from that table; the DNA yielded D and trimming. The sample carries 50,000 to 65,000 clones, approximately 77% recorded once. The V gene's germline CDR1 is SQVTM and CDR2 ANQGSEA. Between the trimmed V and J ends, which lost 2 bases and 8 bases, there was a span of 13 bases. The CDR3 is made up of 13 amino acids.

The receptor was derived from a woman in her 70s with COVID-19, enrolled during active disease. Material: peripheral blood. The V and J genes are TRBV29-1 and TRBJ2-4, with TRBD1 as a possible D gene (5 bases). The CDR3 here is CSVEIQGADIQYF. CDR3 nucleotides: TGCAGCGTTGAAATCCAGGGCGCGGACATTCAGTACTTC.